This T cell receptor (beta chain) was documented in a study of blood T cell repertoires in COVID-19. CDR1 and CDR2 from the germline V gene are MNHEY and SVGAGI. The ends lost 11 bases at V and 14 bases at J; junction bases unmatched: 14. The CDR3 runs 12 residues. Sequencing was performed with immunoSEQ multiplex PCR; in TCRdb, only in-frame clones are kept and a portion is missing. The sample has about 410,000 clones, around 86% seen once. The chain couples TRBV6-5 to TRBJ1-4; 7 nucleotides match TRBD1. This TCR came from a woman aged 25 to 39 with active or convalescent COVID-19. The sample comprised peripheral blood. The DNA for the CDR3 is TGTGCCTCCGGGGACAGTCGGTTTGTGCTGTTTTTT. Amino acids: CASGDSRFVLFF.